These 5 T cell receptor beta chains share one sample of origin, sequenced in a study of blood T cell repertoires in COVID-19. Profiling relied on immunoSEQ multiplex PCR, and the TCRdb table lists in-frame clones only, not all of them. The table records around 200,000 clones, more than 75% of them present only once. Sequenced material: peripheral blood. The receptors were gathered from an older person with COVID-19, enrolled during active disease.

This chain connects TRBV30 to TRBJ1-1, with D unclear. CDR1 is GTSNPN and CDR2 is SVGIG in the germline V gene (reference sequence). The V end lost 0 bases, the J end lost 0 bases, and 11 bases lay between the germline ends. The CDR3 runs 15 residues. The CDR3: CAWSVAGGLNTEAFF. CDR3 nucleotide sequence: TGTGCCTGGAGTGTAGCAGGAGGCCTGAACACTGAAGCTTTCTTT.

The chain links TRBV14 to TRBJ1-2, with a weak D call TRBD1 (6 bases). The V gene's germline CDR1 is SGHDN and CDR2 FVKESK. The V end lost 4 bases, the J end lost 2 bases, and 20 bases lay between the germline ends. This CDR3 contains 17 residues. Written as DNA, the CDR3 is TGTGCCAGCAGCCGATGGGGCCAAACTCAGGGGAACTATGGCTACACCTTC. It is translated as CASSRWGQTQGNYGYTF.

CDR3: CASSSRGGQGGEKLFF. The CDR3 coding sequence is TGTGCCAGCAGCTCCCGGGGCGGACAGGGTGGCGAAAAACTGTTTTTT. This chain connects TRBV7-2 to TRBJ1-4, with 8 bases fitting TRBD1. This CDR3 region has 16 residues. Germline values: CDR1 SGHTA, CDR2 FQGNSA. Germline trimming cut 4 bases from V and 8 bases from J; bases unmatched to any gene: 12.

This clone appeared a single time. CDR3 in amino acids: CASQAVTSKGEQYF. The CDR3 nucleotides read TGTGCCAGTCAAGCTGTGACTAGTAAAGGCGAGCAGTACTTC. The V and J genes are TRBV19 and TRBJ2-7; possible D gene TRBD2, 6 bases. From germline, CDR1 is LNHDA and CDR2 SQIVND (reference sequence). V dropped 8 bases and J dropped 6 bases, with 20 bases sitting between them. This CDR3 has 14 amino acids.

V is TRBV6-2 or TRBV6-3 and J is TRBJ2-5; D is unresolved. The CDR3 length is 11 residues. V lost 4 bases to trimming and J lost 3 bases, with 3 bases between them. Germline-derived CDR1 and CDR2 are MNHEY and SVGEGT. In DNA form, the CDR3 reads TGTGCCAGCAGTTTTAAAGAGACCCAGTACTTC. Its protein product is CASSFKETQYF.